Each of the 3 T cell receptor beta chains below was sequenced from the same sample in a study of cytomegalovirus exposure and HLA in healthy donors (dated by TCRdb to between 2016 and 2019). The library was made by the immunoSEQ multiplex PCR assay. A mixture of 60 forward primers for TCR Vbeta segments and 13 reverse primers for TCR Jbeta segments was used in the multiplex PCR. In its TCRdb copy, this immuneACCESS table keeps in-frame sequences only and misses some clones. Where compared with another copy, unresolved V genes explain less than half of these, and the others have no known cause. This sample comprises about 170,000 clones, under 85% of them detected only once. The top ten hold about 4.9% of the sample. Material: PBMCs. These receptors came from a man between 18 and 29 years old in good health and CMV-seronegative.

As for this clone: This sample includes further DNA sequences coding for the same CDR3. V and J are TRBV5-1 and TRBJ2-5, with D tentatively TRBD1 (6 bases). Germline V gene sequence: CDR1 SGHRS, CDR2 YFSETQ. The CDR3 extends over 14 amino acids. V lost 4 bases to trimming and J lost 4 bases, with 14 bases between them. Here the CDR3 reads CASSLQGFGETQYF. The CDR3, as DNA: TGCGCCAGCAGCCTGCAGGGGTTCGGAGAGACCCAGTACTTC.

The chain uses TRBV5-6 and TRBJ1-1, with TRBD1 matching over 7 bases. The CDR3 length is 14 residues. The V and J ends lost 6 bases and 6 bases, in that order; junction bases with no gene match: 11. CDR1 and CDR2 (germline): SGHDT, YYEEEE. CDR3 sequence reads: CASTWTTRGPEAFF. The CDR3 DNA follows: TGTGCCAGCACCTGGACGACAAGGGGGCCTGAAGCTTTCTTT.

In nucleotides, the CDR3 is TGTGCCAGCAGCCGACCCTCAGGGATCAATGGGCTCTACGAGCAGTACTTC. Amino acids: CASSRPSGINGLYEQYF. This chain joins TRBV14 and TRBJ2-7; maybe TRBD1 (5 bases). Deletions cut 4 bases from V and 3 bases from J, with 22 bases between. The CDR3 spans 17 residues. Per germline, CDR1 SGHDN and CDR2 FVKESK. Looking up the rest from reference TRBV14 and TRBJ2-7 gives the full variable domain: EAGVTQFPSHSVIEKGQTVTLRCDPISGHDNLYWYRRVMGKEIKFLLHFVKESKQDESGMPNNRFLAERTGGTYSTLKVQPAELEDSGVYFCASSRPSGINGLYEQYFGPGTRLTVT.